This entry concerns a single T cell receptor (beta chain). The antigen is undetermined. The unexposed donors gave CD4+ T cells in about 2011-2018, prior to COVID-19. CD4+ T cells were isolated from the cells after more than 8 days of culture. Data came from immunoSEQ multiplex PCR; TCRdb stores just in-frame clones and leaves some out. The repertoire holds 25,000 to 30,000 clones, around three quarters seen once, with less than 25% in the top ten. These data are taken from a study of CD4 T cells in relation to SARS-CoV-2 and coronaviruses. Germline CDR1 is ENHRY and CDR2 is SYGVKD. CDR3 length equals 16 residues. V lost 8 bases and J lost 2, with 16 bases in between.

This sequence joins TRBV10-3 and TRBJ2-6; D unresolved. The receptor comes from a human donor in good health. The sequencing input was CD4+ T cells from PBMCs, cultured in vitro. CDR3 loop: CAISGGPKAGANVLTF. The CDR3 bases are TGTGCCATCTCAGGCGGACCAAAAGCTGGGGCCAACGTCCTGACTTTC.